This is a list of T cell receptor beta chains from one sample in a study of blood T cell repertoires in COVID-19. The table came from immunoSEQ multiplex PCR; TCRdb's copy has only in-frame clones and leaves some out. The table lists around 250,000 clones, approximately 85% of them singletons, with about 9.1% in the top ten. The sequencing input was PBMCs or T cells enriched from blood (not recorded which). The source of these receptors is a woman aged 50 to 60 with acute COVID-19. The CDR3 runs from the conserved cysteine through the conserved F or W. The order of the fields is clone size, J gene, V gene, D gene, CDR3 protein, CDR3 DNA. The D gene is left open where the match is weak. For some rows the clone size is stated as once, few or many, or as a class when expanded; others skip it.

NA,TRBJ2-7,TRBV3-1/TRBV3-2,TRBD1,CASSLGGQGARGEQYF,TGTGCCAGCAGCCTGGGGGGACAGGGGGCGCGGGGCGAGCAGTACTTC
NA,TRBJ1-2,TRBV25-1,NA,CASRTGSYGYTF,TGTGCCAGCAGAACAGGGTCGTATGGCTACACCTTC
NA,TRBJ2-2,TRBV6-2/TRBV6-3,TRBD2,CASSRGLAGGQPGELFF,TGTGCCAGCAGCCGCGGACTAGCGGGGGGGCAACCCGGGGAGCTGTTTTTT
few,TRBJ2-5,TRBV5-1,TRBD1,CASSPGQGAVSGTQYF,TGCGCCAGCAGCCCAGGACAGGGGGCCGTTTCGGGGACCCAGTACTTC
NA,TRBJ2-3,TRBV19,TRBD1,CASSMGQGASTDTQYF,TGTGCCAGTAGTATGGGACAGGGGGCAAGTACAGATACGCAGTATTTT
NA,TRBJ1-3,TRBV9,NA,CASSPRETTSGNTIYF,TGTGCCAGCAGCCCTAGGGAGACGACCTCTGGAAACACCATATATTTT
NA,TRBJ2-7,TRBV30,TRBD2,CAWRASGVSSYEQYF,TGTGCCTGGAGGGCTAGCGGGGTCAGCTCCTACGAGCAGTACTTC
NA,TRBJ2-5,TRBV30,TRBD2,CAWSTGLAGGPWLETQYF,TGTGCCTGGAGTACCGGACTAGCGGGGGGGCCGTGGCTAGAGACCCAGTACTTC
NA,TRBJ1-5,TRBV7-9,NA,CASSLERDNQPQHF,TGTGCCAGCAGCTTAGAACGGGACAATCAGCCCCAGCATTTT
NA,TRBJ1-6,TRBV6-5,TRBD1,CASSSAPQGSNSPLHF,TGTGCCAGCAGTTCTGCGCCACAGGGGAGCAATTCACCCCTCCACTTT
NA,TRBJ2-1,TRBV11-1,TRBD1,CASSYRTGGSNEQFF,TGTGCCAGCAGCTACCGGACAGGGGGCTCTAATGAGCAGTTCTTC
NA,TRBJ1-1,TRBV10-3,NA,CAINNRDGNTEAFF,TGTGCCATCAACAACAGGGATGGGAACACTGAAGCTTTCTTT
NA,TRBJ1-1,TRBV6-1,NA,CASSEAKGVGAEAFF,TGTGCCAGCAGTGAAGCGAAGGGGGTTGGTGCTGAAGCTTTCTTT
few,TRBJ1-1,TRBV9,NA,CASSFGVGTEAFF,TGTGCCAGCAGCTTCGGGGTAGGCACTGAAGCTTTCTTT
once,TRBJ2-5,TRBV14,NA,CASSQIVQETQYF,TGTGCCAGCAGCCAAATAGTCCAAGAGACCCAGTACTTC
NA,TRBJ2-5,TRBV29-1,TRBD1,CSVVGGWETQYF,TGCAGCGTTGTAGGGGGCTGGGAGACCCAGTACTTC
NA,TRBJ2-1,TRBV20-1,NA,CSASNPGGLGNEQFF,TGCAGTGCTAGTAACCCGGGGGGCCTTGGGAATGAGCAGTTCTTC
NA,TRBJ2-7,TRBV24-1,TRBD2,CATSDCRGGGARIYEQYF,TGTGCCACCAGTGATTGTCGCGGCGGGGGGGCTCGAATCTACGAGCAGTACTTC
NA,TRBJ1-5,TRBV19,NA,CATEKAGRAEPQHF,TGTGCCACCGAAAAGGCAGGCCGCGCCGAGCCCCAGCATTTT
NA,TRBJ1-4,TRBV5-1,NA,CASSLQGEEGEKLFF,TGCGCCAGCAGCTTGCAGGGCGAGGAGGGGGAAAAACTGTTTTTT
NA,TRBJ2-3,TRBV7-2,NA,CASSFPYPTDTQYF,TGTGCCAGCAGTTTCCCCTATCCCACAGATACGCAGTATTTT
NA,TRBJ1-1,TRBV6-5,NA,CASSYYTSRSTEAFF,TGTGCCAGCAGTTACTATACATCGAGGAGCACTGAAGCTTTCTTT
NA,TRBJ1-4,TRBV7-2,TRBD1,CASSLIEGGREKLFF,TGTGCCAGCAGCTTAATTGAAGGGGGCCGTGAAAAACTGTTTTTT
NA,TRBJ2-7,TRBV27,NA,CASSLTGLREQYF,TGTGCCAGCAGTTTAACAGGGTTAAGGGAGCAGTACTTC
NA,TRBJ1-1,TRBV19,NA,CASSVLGARNTEAFF,TGTGCCAGTAGTGTCTTGGGGGCGAGGAACACTGAAGCTTTCTTT
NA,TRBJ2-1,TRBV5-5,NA,CASSYAGPDEQFF,TGTGCCAGCAGCTACGCAGGGCCCGATGAGCAGTTCTTC
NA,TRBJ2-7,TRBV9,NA,CASSVGRGANYEQYF,TGTGCCAGCAGCGTAGGACGGGGGGCTAACTACGAGCAGTACTTC
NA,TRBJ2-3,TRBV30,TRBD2,CAWSDAWAGGTKMDTQYF,TGTGCCTGGAGTGACGCGTGGGCGGGGGGGACGAAGATGGATACGCAGTATTTT